The TCR beta chain described here comes from a study of T cells after yellow fever vaccination. UMIs were added to TCR cDNA along with a universal primer site when it was made by 5'RACE template switching. TCRdb redid the calling of the 5' RACE reads with MiXCR, one entry per CDR3 protein. The sample lists 500,000 to 650,000 distinct CDR3 sequences, approximately 13% occurring once. Study observations and caveats: Though weaker, the secondary response peaked faster, on day 5 versus 15. Detected again after the booster were most primary-vaccination clones, at 96% CD4 and about 90% CD8.

The CDR3 has 16 residues. Germline V CDR1 and CDR2: SGHTA, FQGNSA. Points on this clonotype: As yet, its antigen is unknown. The junction shows a germline mismatch at one end, possibly a read error.

The specimen was PBMCs, collected on the day of the yellow fever booster vaccination. The sequence derives from a man aged 25-40 years who received the YFV17D yellow fever vaccine. The genes are TRBV7-2 and TRBJ2-1; 12 nucleotides line up with TRBD2. The CDR3 DNA is TGTGCCAGCAGCTTAGTGCTAGGTCTAGCGGGAGGGCCCCCCTCCTTC. This codes for CASSLVLGLAGGPPSF.